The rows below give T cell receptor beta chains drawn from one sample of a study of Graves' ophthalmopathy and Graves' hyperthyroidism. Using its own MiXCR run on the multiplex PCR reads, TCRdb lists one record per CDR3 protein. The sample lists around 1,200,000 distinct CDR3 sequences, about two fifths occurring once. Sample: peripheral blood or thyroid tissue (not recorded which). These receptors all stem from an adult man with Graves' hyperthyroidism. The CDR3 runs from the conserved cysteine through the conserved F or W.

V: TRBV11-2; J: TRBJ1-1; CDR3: CASSLESRNTEAFF
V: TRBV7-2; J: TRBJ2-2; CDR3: CASSLVRSLGPGELFF
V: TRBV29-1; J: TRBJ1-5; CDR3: CSVGDTINQPQHF
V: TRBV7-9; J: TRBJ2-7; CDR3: CASSRSGSSLPQAAEQYF
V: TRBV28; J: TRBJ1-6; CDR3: CASSSSSGNSPLHF
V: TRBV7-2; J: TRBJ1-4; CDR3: CASSRRFATNEKLFF
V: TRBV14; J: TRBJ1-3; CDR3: CASSLAGARAGNTIYF
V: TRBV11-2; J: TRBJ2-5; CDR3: CASRVTDQETQYF
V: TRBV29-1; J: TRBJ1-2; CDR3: CSVEGTSTSSGNTF
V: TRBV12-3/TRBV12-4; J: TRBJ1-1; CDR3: CASSLFSDTEAFF
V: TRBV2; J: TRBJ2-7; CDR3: CASRSGKQYF
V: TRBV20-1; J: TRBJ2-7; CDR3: CSATRQGVYYEQYF
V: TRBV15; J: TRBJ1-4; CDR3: CATSRGDRAANEKLFF
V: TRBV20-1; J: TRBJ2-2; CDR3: CSASGTREKNTGELFF
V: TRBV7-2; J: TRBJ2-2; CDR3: CAKGWQGRTGELFF
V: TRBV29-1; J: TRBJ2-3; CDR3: CSVPASGRASDTQYF
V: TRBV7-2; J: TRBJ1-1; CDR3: CAGSHRDRAGTEAFF
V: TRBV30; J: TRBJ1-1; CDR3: CAWDAGGPNEAFF
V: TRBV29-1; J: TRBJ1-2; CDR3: CSVAGENYGYTF
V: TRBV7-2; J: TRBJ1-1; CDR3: CASSSGQGQAFF
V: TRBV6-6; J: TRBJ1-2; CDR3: CASSYSTSVGQGVSYTF
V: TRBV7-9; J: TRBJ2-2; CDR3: CASSLSGTSPGELFF
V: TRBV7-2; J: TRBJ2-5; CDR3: CASSFGQDGTQYF
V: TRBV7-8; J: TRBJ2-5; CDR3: CASSQGLGRGETQYF
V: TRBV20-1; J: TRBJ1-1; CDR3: CSARAGVNTEAFF
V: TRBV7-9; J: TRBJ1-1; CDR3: CTSSLGPNTEAFF
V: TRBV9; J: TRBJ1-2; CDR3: CASSIGPGSDYGYTF
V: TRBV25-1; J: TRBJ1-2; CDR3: CASSEFPGRDRYNGYTF
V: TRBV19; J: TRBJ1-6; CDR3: CASSWDSLSPLHF
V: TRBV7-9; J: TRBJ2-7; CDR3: CASSSPARGHEQYF
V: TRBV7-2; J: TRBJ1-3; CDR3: CASSFRVGFIGNTIYF